Below are 16 T cell receptor beta chains sequenced from a single sample in a study of T cell responses to AZD1222 COVID-19 vaccine. Sequencing was performed with immunoSEQ multiplex PCR; in TCRdb, only in-frame clones are kept and a portion is missing. The sample lists about 84,000 clones; nearly 90% were seen once. Sequencing was performed on peripheral blood, taken on day 0 of AZD1222 vaccination. The receptors derive from an adult in good health.

The rearrangement uses TRBV6-5 and TRBJ1-1; D perhaps matches TRBD1 (5 bases). The length of the CDR3 is 12 residues. From germline, CDR1 is MNHEY and CDR2 SVGAGI. Trimming took off 8 bases at V and 5 bases at J, with 12 bases between the two ends. The CDR3 coding sequence is TGTGCCAGCGGGGGAGGTGGGACTGAAGCTTTCTTT. It codes for CASGGGGTEAFF.

The genes are TRBV5-6 and TRBJ1-2; D unclear. Per germline, CDR1 SGHDT and CDR2 YYEEEE. V shed 4 bases and J shed 3 bases, with 7 bases lying between them. The CDR3 loop spans 12 amino acids. CDR3 DNA sequence: TGTGCCAGCAGCCCCGGGGACTATGGCTACACCTTC. Translation: CASSPGDYGYTF. Full variable domain (rest looked up from reference TRBV5-6 and TRBJ1-2): DAGVTQSPTHLIKTRGQQVTLRCSPKSGHDTVSWYQQALGQGPQFIFQYYEEEERQRGNFPDRFSGHQFPNYSSELNVNALLLGDSALYLCASSPGDYGYTFGSGTRLTVV.

This clone was detected only a few times. V is TRBV20-1 and J is TRBJ1-2; D may be TRBD1 (6 bases). CDR1 DFQATT and CDR2 SNEGSKA come from the germline V gene (reference sequence). This CDR3 region has 13 residues. Trimming removed 3 bases from V and 5 bases from J, with 13 bases in between. The CDR3 nucleotides read TGCAGTGCTAGTAGGACAGAGGAATATGGCTACACCTTC. Its translation: CSASRTEEYGYTF.

The chain has TRBV6-2 or TRBV6-3 and TRBJ1-2, with D possibly being TRBD1 (5 bases). CDR3 length equals 14 residues. V was cut by 5 bases and J by 4 bases, with 14 bases left in between. Germline loops: CDR1 MNHEY, CDR2 SVGEGT. The CDR3 coding sequence is TGTGCCAGCAGTGTTTCAGGGCTGGCCTATGGCTACACCTTC. Translated, it gives CASSVSGLAYGYTF.

The V and J genes are TRBV21-1 and TRBJ2-4; the tabulated D call, TRBD2, remains unverified against the DNA. TRBV21-1 is tagged as a pseudogene. The CDR3 length is 13 residues. For the CDR3, the DNA is TGTGCCAGCAGCCTCCCAGCCAAAAACATTCAGTACTTC. It encodes CASSLPAKNIQYF.

The rearrangement links TRBV24-1 to TRBJ2-5; D gene ambiguous. Trimming took 2 bases from V and 2 from J, leaving 11 bases between them. Germline V lookup: CDR1 KGHDR, CDR2 SFDVKD. This CDR3 comprises 15 residues. CDR3 in amino acids: CATSDSAVPQETQYF. In DNA, the CDR3 is TGTGCCACCAGTGATTCCGCGGTACCACAAGAGACCCAGTACTTC.

V usage is TRBV7-3 and J usage is TRBJ1-5, with D hard to call. V lost 7 bases and J 4 bases, leaving 14 bases between the germline ends. This CDR3 is built from 14 residues. Germline V gene lookup returns CDR1 SGHTA and CDR2 FQGTGA. In DNA, the CDR3 is TGTGCCAGCACAAGGGCCACGGGGAATCAGCCCCAGCATTTT. This translates into CASTRATGNQPQHF. The entire variable domain, with the rest obtained from reference TRBV7-3 and TRBJ1-5, is as follows: GAGVSQTPSNKVTEKGKYVELRCDPISGHTALYWYRQSLGQGPEFLIYFQGTGAADDSGLPNDRFFAVRPEGSVSTLKIQRTERGDSAVYLCASTRATGNQPQHFGDGTRLSIL.

This clone was counted a single time. This rearrangement joins TRBV9 to TRBJ1-4; TRBD1 is a possible D gene (5 bases). The length of the CDR3 is 16 residues. The ends were cut back, 5 bases at V and 8 bases at J, with 22 bases in the middle. CDR1 and CDR2 (germline): SGDLS, YYNGEE. CDR3 protein: CASSSRQSASGEKLFF. The CDR3 DNA follows: TGTGCCAGCAGTTCTAGACAGTCGGCTTCTGGGGAAAAACTGTTTTTT.

The gene calls are TRBV5-8 and TRBJ2-1, with 9 bases aligning to TRBD2. V trimming: 4 bases; J trimming: 1 base; junction bases outside the gene matches: 3. This CDR3 is built from 15 residues. Germline V gene sequence: CDR1 SGHTS, CDR2 YDEGEE. In DNA form, the CDR3 reads TGTGCCAGCAGCCCCGGACTAGCGTCCTACAATGAGCAGTTCTTC. Amino acid sequence: CASSPGLASYNEQFF.

The V gene is TRBV11-2, the J gene TRBJ1-2; no firm D call. V lost 4 bases and J lost 7, with 16 bases in between. CDR1 is SGHAT and CDR2 is FQNNGV in the germline V gene. The CDR3 is 14 residues long. CDR3: CASSSGSPALGYTF. For the CDR3, the DNA is TGTGCCAGCAGCTCGGGGAGCCCGGCACTTGGCTACACCTTC.

The chain couples TRBV12-3 or TRBV12-4 to TRBJ2-7; 8 bases line up with TRBD1. The CDR3 length is 12 residues. Trimming removed 5 bases from V and 5 bases from J; junction bases left unmatched: 2. The CDR3 region has the DNA TGTGCCAGCAGTCGGGACAGGCACGAGCAGTACTTC. Its protein product is CASSRDRHEQYF.

J is TRBJ1-6 and V is TRBV27; D is unresolved. V lost 3 bases to trimming and J lost 10 bases, with 13 bases between them. The CDR3 extends over 14 amino acids. CDR1 is MNHEY, CDR2 SMNVEV, per germline (reference sequence). The CDR3 region has the DNA TGTGCCAGCAGTTTGGGAGGGCTGGAGTCACCCCTCCACTTT. This translates into CASSLGGLESPLHF.

V is TRBV4-2 and J is TRBJ2-7, with 7 bases lining up with TRBD1. CDR1 is LGHNA, CDR2 YNFKEQ, per germline. The CDR3 covers 14 residues. Trimming at V came to 4 bases and at J to 6 bases, leaving 9 bases not matched to a gene. The CDR3 nucleotides read TGTGCCAGCAGCCTTTCGACAGGGAGCGGCGAGCAGTACTTC. Translation: CASSLSTGSGEQYF.

The chain joins TRBV12-3 or TRBV12-4 to TRBJ1-2; a possible D gene is TRBD1 (5 bases). Trimming left V 5 bases short and J 4 bases short, with 11 bases between. The CDR3 length is 13 residues. CDR3 amino acids: CASSAGPSYGYTF. Here the CDR3 DNA reads TGTGCCAGCAGTGCGGGACCCAGCTATGGCTACACCTTC.

This rearrangement joins TRBV5-4 to TRBJ2-1; D may match TRBD1 or TRBD2 (6 bases each). There are 15 residues in the CDR3. The V and J ends lost 0 bases and 6 bases respectively, with 13 bases between them. Germline V gives CDR1 SGHNT, CDR2 YYREEE (reference sequence). Here the CDR3 reads CASSLDRSGANEQFF. The CDR3 DNA reads TGTGCCAGCAGCTTGGATCGGTCGGGGGCCAATGAGCAGTTCTTC.

The V and J genes are TRBV6-5 and TRBJ2-1; the D is unclear. Germline loops: CDR1 MNHEY, CDR2 SVGAGI. V lost 5 bases and J 8 bases, leaving 16 bases between the germline ends. This CDR3 has 14 amino acids. The CDR3 nucleotides are TGTGCCAGCAGTCAACAACCCTTGGGCGATGAGCAGTTCTTC. The encoded protein is CASSQQPLGDEQFF.